The 27 T cell receptor beta chains listed next were all sequenced from one sample in a study of T cell changes during pregnancy in multiple sclerosis. Clones were sequenced by immunoSEQ multiplex PCR, and TCRdb holds only the in-frame ones, with some missing. This sample has tens of thousands of clones, with about 93% found just once. Sample: CD4+ T cells from peripheral blood mononuclear cells, taken in the third trimester of pregnancy. The receptors stem from a female donor with multiple sclerosis, enrolled in a pregnancy study.

The CDR3 region has the DNA TGTGCCAGCAGCTTAGTGCCGACTAGCGGGGGGCCCCGCGAGACCCAGTACTTC. This translates into CASSLVPTSGGPRETQYF. The chain joins TRBV11-2 to TRBJ2-5, with 13 bases identical to TRBD2. J gave up 5 bases and V 1 base, and 10 bases lay outside the gene matches. The CDR3 consists of 18 residues. Germline V lookup: CDR1 SGHAT, CDR2 FQNNGV.

There are a few counts of this clone. V gene TRBV30 combines with J gene TRBJ1-1; perhaps TRBD1 as D (5 bases). This CDR3 is 14 amino acids long. The V gene's germline CDR1 is GTSNPN and CDR2 SVGIG (reference sequence). Trimming pared 0 bases from V and 1 base from J, leaving 9 bases between. The CDR3 DNA sequence: TGTGCCTGGAGTGTAACAGGACAGAACACTGAAGCTTTCTTT. Its protein is CAWSVTGQNTEAFF.

The rearrangement joins TRBV7-6 to TRBJ2-3, with TRBD2 identical over 10 bases. The CDR3 consists of 17 residues. The germline V gene has CDR1 SGHVS and CDR2 FNYEAQ. The trim removed 7 bases at V and 5 bases at J, leaving 15 bases unmatched. The DNA of the CDR3 is TGTGCCAGCACCCCATTCGAGTCTAGCGGGGGTAGAGATACGCAGTATTTT. Amino acids: CASTPFESSGGRDTQYF.

This rearrangement joins TRBV18 to TRBJ1-2; D possibly corresponds to TRBD1 (5 bases). Germline-derived CDR1 and CDR2 are KGHSH and LQKENI. The CDR3 is 15 residues long. Deletions cut 6 bases from V and 4 bases from J, with 18 bases between. The CDR3 reads CASSIREDPFYGYTF. In DNA, the CDR3 is TGTGCCAGCTCCATCAGGGAAGACCCTTTCTATGGCTACACCTTC.

This sequence joins TRBV11-2 and TRBJ1-5, with D possibly TRBD1 on 6 matching bases. Germline-derived CDR1 and CDR2 are SGHAT and FQNNGV. Trimming pared 5 bases from V and 10 bases from J, leaving 21 bases between. CDR3 size: 15 residues. The CDR3 region is CASSPTAAMDSPQHF. CDR3 coding DNA: TGTGCCAGCAGCCCTACCGCAGCAATGGACAGCCCCCAGCATTTT.

The rearrangement uses TRBV6-5 and TRBJ1-5; 7 positions agree with TRBD1. The CDR3 spans 15 residues. V dropped 5 bases and J dropped 2; count of bases not matched to a gene: 6. The germline gives CDR1 MNHEY, CDR2 SVGAGI. The CDR3 loop reads CASSPGGSGNQPQHF. The CDR3 bases are TGTGCCAGCAGTCCAGGGGGTTCGGGCAATCAGCCCCAGCATTTT.

This clone was picked up one time. The gene calls are TRBV5-1 and TRBJ2-5; TRBD2 agrees at 11 bases. The germline V gene has CDR1 SGHRS and CDR2 YFSETQ. J lost 5 bases, V lost 0 bases, and 6 bases had no gene match. This CDR3 contains 16 residues. Written as DNA, the CDR3 is TGCGCCAGCAGCTTGGAGCTAGCGGGGGGCTGGGAGACCCAGTACTTC. Protein product: CASSLELAGGWETQYF.

Relative to its sample, this clone is medium-sized (0.01 to 0.1%). This chain uses TRBV7-9 with TRBJ2-1; no definite D call. The CDR3 loop spans 11 amino acids. V was shortened by 5 bases and J by 12 bases, with 11 bases between the two germline ends. Germline CDR1 is SEHNR and CDR2 is FQNEAQ (reference sequence). The CDR3 sequence: CASSPQPVQFF. The CDR3 DNA follows: TGTGCCAGCAGCCCACAGCCCGTGCAGTTCTTC. Full variable domain (outside the CDR3, taken from reference TRBV7-9 and TRBJ2-1): DTGVSQNPRHKITKRGQNVTFRCDPISEHNRLYWYRQTLGQGPEFLTYFQNEAQLEKSRLLSDRFSAERPKGSFSTLEIQRTEQGDSAMYLCASSPQPVQFFGPGTRLTVL.

The chain employs TRBV6-5 and TRBJ1-2, with D perhaps TRBD1 (5 bases). The V end lost 6 bases, the J end lost 8 bases, and 16 bases lay between the germline ends. The CDR3 has 13 amino acids. Germline loops: CDR1 MNHEY, CDR2 SVGAGI. The CDR3 sequence is CASSVMGTGGYTF. The CDR3 DNA reads as TGTGCCAGCAGCGTTATGGGGACTGGAGGCTACACCTTC.

Concerning this clone: This same CDR3 is encoded by further DNA sequences in the sample. V gene TRBV2 combines with J gene TRBJ1-2, with 7 bases aligning to TRBD1. The CDR3 is 14 residues long. Germline values: CDR1 SNHLY, CDR2 FYNNEI. Germline trimming cut 6 bases from V and 5 bases from J; bases unmatched to any gene: 9. CDR3 sequence (DNA): TGTGCCAGCAGGATACCCGGGACAGAGTATGGCTACACCTTC. Protein sequence: CASRIPGTEYGYTF.

The V call is TRBV10-3, the J call TRBJ1-1; TRBD1 aligns across 10 bases. The CDR3 loop spans 17 amino acids. The germline CDR1 and CDR2 sequences are ENHRY and SYGVKD. The J segment lost 13 bases and the V segment lost 2 bases, leaving 19 bases of the junction unmatched. CDR3 amino acids: CAISEGGQGYGVDKDFF. CDR3 in DNA: TGTGCCATCAGTGAGGGGGGACAGGGGTACGGGGTTGATAAGGATTTCTTT.

The rearrangement uses TRBV4-1 and TRBJ2-7; 11 bases align to TRBD1. Germline V gene sequence: CDR1 MGHRA, CDR2 YSYEKL. This CDR3 comprises 16 residues. After removal of 2 bases from V and 6 bases from J, the junction contained 9 bases not matched to a gene. The CDR3 protein is CASSQHTTGTGGEQYF. In DNA form, the CDR3 reads TGCGCCAGCAGCCAACATACTACCGGGACAGGGGGCGAGCAGTACTTC.

This clone was seen once. The chain couples TRBV18 to TRBJ1-4, with TRBD1 identical over 7 bases. The CDR3 is 15 amino acids. The ends lost 2 bases at V and 8 bases at J; junction bases unmatched: 8. CDR1 and CDR2 from the germline V gene are KGHSH and LQKENI. The CDR3 DNA sequence: TGTGCCAGCTCACCAGGCGACAGGGTACGGGAAAAACTGTTTTTT. This translates into CASSPGDRVREKLFF.

V and J are TRBV30 and TRBJ1-5; D is uncertain. Deletions cut 2 bases from V and 0 bases from J, with 11 bases between. This CDR3 is built from 15 residues. Per the germline V gene, CDR1 is GTSNPN and CDR2 is SVGIG (reference sequence). The CDR3 spells CAWSSLGVSNQPQHF. The CDR3 bases are TGTGCCTGGAGTAGCCTAGGCGTTAGCAATCAGCCCCAGCATTTT. The entire variable domain, with the rest obtained from reference TRBV30 and TRBJ1-5, is as follows: SQTIHQWPATLVQPVGSPLSLECTVEGTSNPNLYWYRQAAGRGLQLLFYSVGIGQISSEVPQNLSASRPQDRQFILSSKKLLLSDSGFYLCAWSSLGVSNQPQHFGDGTRLSIL.

V usage is TRBV4-2 and J usage is TRBJ1-6; a possible D gene is TRBD1 (5 bases). V dropped 1 base and J dropped 10 bases, with 17 bases sitting between them. CDR1 and CDR2 (germline): LGHNA, YNFKEQ. CDR3 length: 16 amino acids. CDR3 DNA: TGTGCCAGCAGCCAAGGGCGAGGGGAGGGAGGCTCACCCCTCCACTTT. Protein sequence: CASSQGRGEGGSPLHF.

The chain combines TRBV6-5 with TRBJ2-1; TRBD2 matches 10 bases. After removal of 4 bases from V and 3 bases from J, the junction contained 6 bases not matched to a gene. The germline CDR1 and CDR2 sequences are MNHEY and SVGAGI. The CDR3 spans 16 residues. As DNA, the CDR3 is TGTGCCAGCAGTTTCCTCTCTAGCGGGAGCTACAATGAGCAGTTCTTC. Amino acid sequence: CASSFLSSGSYNEQFF.

This chain links TRBV6-1 with TRBJ2-7, with D tentatively TRBD1 (5 bases). The CDR3 runs to 15 residues. Germline V CDR1 and CDR2: MNHNS, SASEGT. Trimming stripped 6 bases from V and 2 bases from J, with 17 bases between. DNA of the CDR3: TGTGCCAGCAGAGTTACGACAGTCTTTCCCTACGAGCAGTACTTC. It is translated as CASRVTTVFPYEQYF.

The rearrangement links TRBV7-9 to TRBJ2-1; 8 bases fit TRBD2. This CDR3 has 15 residues. Germline V lookup: CDR1 SEHNR, CDR2 FQNEAQ (reference sequence). J lost 9 bases, V lost 3 bases, and 10 bases had no gene match. CDR3 sequence reads: CASSFWTSSVAEQFF. The CDR3 nucleotides are TGTGCCAGCAGCTTCTGGACTAGCTCGGTGGCTGAGCAGTTCTTC.

For the CDR3, the DNA is TGCGCCAGCAGCTTGGCGGTAGGGACAACCCAAGAGACCCAGTACTTC. Amino acid sequence: CASSLAVGTTQETQYF. This chain joins TRBV5-1 and TRBJ2-5; D might be TRBD1 (6 bases). This CDR3 contains 16 residues. The germline V gene has CDR1 SGHRS and CDR2 YFSETQ. Trimming removed 0 bases at V and 1 base at J, with 13 bases between.

This rearrangement joins TRBV4-2 to TRBJ2-7; D gene ambiguous. V lost 0 bases and J 0 bases, leaving 9 bases between the germline ends. CDR1 and CDR2 from the germline V gene are LGHNA and YNFKEQ. The CDR3 has 15 residues. CDR3 DNA sequence: TGTGCCAGCAGCCAAGATTTGGCGGACTCCTACGAGCAGTACTTC. As protein: CASSQDLADSYEQYF.

The chain is built from TRBV29-1 and TRBJ1-2; D may be TRBD1 (6 bases). CDR3 length equals 13 residues. Between the trimmed V and J ends, which lost 4 bases and 0 bases, there was a span of 9 bases. CDR1 and CDR2 from the germline V gene are SQVTM and ANQGSEA. The CDR3 spells CSVGQEPNYGYTF. The CDR3 DNA reads as TGCAGCGTTGGACAGGAGCCTAACTATGGCTACACCTTC.

CDR3 sequence (DNA): TGTGCCAGCAGTTTAAACCGACAGGCCTCTGGCTACACCTTC. It specifies CASSLNRQASGYTF. The chain is built from TRBV6-5 and TRBJ1-2; the D gene is possibly TRBD1 (6 bases). Germline assignment: CDR1 MNHEY and CDR2 SVGAGI. The CDR3 sequence is 14 residues long. Trimming removed 4 bases from V and 7 bases from J, with 16 bases in between.

The chain carries TRBV4-1 and TRBJ1-4; D is possibly TRBD1 (5 bases). The V gene lost 1 base and the J gene lost 12 bases, with 12 bases spanning the gap. Germline assignment: CDR1 MGHRA and CDR2 YSYEKL. The CDR3 loop spans 13 amino acids. The CDR3 DNA reads TGCGCCAGCAGCCAAGTAAGAGACAGCGAACTGTTTTTT. Protein product: CASSQVRDSELFF.

Regarding this clone: At one of its ends the junction is not consistent with the germline gene, which may arise from a read error. The chain recombines TRBV11-3 with TRBJ1-1, with 8 bases fitting TRBD1. Germline V gene data show CDR1 as SGHNT and CDR2 as YENEEA. The CDR3 length is 17 residues. CDR3 sequence reads: CASSLEQGAKMNTEAFF. CDR3 coding DNA: TGTGCCAGCAGCCTAGAGCAGGGGGCTAAGATGAACACTGAAGCTTTCTTT.

The chain recombines TRBV4-2 with TRBJ2-1, with 11 bases matching TRBD2. This CDR3 spans 18 amino acids. The germline CDR1 and CDR2 sequences are LGHNA and YNFKEQ. Germline trimming cut 0 bases from V and 0 bases from J; bases unmatched to any gene: 4. The CDR3 loop reads CASSQDPSGGLSYNEQFF. The CDR3 DNA sequence: TGTGCCAGCAGCCAAGACCCTAGCGGGGGGCTCTCCTACAATGAGCAGTTCTTC.

The chain employs TRBV7-3 and TRBJ1-5; D is undetermined. V was pared by 1 base and J by 7 bases, with 8 bases between. Germline V gives CDR1 SGHTA, CDR2 FQGTGA. The CDR3 covers 13 residues. The CDR3 DNA reads as TGTGCCAGCAGCTTAAATCCAGGCCAGCCCCAGCATTTT. Amino acid sequence: CASSLNPGQPQHF.

This chain connects TRBV28 to TRBJ1-5, with TRBD1 matching 9 bases. Trimming took 6 bases from V and 7 from J; bases not matched to a gene: 10. The CDR3 length is 15 residues. Germline-derived CDR1 and CDR2 are MDHEN and SYDVKM. Here the CDR3 reads CASRPVGQGRQPQHF. In DNA, the CDR3 is TGTGCCAGCAGGCCGGTTGGACAGGGGAGGCAGCCCCAGCATTTT.